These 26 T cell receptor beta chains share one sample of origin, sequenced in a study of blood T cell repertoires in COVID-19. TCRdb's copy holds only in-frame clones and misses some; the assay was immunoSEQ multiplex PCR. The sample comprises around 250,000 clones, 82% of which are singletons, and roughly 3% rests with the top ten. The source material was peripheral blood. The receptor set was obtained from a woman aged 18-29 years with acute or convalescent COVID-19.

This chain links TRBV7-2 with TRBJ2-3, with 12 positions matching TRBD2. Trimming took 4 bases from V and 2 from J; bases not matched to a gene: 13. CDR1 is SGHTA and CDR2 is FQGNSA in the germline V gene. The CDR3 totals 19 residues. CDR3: CASSSPRLAGAIHTDTQYF. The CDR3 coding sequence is TGTGCCAGCAGCTCTCCTCGACTAGCGGGAGCTATTCACACAGATACGCAGTATTTT.

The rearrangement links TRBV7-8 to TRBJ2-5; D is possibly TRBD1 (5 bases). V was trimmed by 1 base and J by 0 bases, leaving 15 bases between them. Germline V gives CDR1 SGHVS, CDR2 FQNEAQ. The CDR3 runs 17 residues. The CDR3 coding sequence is TGTGCCAGCAGCTTAGTACTTGGCCGGACAAACCAAGAGACCCAGTACTTC. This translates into CASSLVLGRTNQETQYF.

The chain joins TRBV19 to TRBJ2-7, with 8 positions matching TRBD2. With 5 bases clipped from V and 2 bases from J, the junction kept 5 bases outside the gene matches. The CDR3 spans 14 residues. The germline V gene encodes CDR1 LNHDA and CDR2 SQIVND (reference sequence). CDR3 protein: CASSEAGGPYEQYF. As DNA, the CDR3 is TGTGCCAGTAGTGAGGCGGGAGGCCCCTACGAGCAGTACTTC.

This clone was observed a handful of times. The CDR3 nucleotides read TGTGCCAGCAGTTACAGGCCCCGACGGGGTCAGCCCCAGCATTTT. This codes for CASSYRPRRGQPQHF. V usage is TRBV6-2 or TRBV6-3 and J usage is TRBJ1-5, with unresolved D. The ends were cut back, 2 bases at V and 6 bases at J, with 14 bases in the middle. This CDR3 contains 15 residues. The germline V gene has CDR1 MNHEY and CDR2 SVGEGT.

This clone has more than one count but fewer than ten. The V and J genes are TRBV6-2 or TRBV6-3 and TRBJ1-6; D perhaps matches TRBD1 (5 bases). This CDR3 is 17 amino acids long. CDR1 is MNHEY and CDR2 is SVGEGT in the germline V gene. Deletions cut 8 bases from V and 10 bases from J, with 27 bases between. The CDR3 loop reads CASRPDRGDLEGSPLHF. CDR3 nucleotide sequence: TGTGCCAGCCGCCCCGATCGGGGGGACCTCGAGGGCTCACCCCTCCACTTT.

The CDR3 protein is CASSTSGRGHEQFF. CDR3 bases: TGTGCCAGCAGCACTAGCGGGAGGGGCCACGAGCAGTTCTTC. This chain connects TRBV5-4 to TRBJ2-1; 13 bases are shared with TRBD2. V shed 4 bases and J 10 bases; nucleotides not matched to a gene: 5. This CDR3 is built from 14 residues. CDR1 SGHNT and CDR2 YYREEE come from the germline V gene (reference sequence).

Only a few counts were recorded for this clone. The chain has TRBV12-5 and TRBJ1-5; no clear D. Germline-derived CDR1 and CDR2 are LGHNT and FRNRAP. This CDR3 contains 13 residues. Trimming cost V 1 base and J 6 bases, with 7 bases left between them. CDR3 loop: CASGLDEGQPQHF. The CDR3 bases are TGTGCTAGTGGTTTGGACGAGGGTCAGCCCCAGCATTTT.

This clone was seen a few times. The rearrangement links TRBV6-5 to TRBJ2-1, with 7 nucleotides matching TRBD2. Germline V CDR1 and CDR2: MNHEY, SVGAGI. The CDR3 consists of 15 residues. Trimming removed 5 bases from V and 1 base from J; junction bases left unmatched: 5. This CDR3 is CASSRAGMSYNEQFF. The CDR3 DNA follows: TGTGCCAGCAGTCGAGCGGGAATGTCCTACAATGAGCAGTTCTTC.

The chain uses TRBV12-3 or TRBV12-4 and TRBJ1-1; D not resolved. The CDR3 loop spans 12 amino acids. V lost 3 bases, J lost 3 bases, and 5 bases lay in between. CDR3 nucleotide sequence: TGTGCCAGCAGTTTCAGTTACACTGAAGCTTTCTTT. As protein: CASSFSYTEAFF.

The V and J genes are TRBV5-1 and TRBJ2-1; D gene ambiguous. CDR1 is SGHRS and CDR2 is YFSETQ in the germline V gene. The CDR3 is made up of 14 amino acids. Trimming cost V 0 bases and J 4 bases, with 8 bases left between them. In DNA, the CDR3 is TGCGCCAGCAGCTTGGACAGCACGTACAATGAGCAGTTCTTC. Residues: CASSLDSTYNEQFF.

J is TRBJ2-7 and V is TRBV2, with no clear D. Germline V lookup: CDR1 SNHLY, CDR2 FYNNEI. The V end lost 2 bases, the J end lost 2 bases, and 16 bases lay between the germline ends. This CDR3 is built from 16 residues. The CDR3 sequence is CASSESSGYRTYEQYF. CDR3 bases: TGTGCCAGCAGTGAATCATCCGGGTATCGTACCTACGAGCAGTACTTC. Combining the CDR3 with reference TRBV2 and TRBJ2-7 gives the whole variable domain EPEVTQTPSHQVTQMGQEVILRCVPISNHLYFYWYRQILGQKVEFLVSFYNNEISEKSEIFDDQFSVERPDGSNFTLKIRSTKLEDSAMYFCASSESSGYRTYEQYFGPGTRLTVT.

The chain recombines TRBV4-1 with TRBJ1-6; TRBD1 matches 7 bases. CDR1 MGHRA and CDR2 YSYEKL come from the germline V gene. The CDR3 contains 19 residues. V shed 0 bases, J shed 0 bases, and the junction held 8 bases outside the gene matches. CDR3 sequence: CASSQDPTGSSSYNSPLHF. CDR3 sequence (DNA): TGCGCCAGCAGCCAAGATCCGACAGGGTCGAGCTCCTATAATTCACCCCTCCACTTT.

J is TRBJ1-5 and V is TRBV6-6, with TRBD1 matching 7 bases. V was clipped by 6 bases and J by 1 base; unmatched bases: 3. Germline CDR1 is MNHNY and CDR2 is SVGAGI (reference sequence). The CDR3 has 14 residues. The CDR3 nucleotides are TGTGCCAGCAGCCAACAGGGGAGCAATCAGCCCCAGCATTTT. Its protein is CASSQQGSNQPQHF.

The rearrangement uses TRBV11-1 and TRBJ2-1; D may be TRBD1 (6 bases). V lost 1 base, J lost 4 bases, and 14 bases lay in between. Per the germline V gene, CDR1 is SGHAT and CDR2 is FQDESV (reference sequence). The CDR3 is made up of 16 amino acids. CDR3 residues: CASSLGPQGFYNEQFF. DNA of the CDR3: TGTGCCAGCAGCTTAGGGCCGCAGGGGTTTTACAATGAGCAGTTCTTC.

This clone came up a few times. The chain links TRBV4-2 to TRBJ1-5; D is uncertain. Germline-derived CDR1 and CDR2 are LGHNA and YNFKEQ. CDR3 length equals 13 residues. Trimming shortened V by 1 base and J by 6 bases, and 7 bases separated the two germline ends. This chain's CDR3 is CASSQARGQPQHF. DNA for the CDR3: TGTGCCAGCAGCCAAGCTCGGGGTCAGCCCCAGCATTTT.

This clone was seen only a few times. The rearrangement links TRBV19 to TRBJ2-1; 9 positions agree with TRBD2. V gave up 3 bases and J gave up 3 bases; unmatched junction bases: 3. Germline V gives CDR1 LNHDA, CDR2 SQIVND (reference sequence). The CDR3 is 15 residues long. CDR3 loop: CASSMGLAYYNEQFF. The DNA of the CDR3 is TGTGCCAGTAGTATGGGACTAGCATACTACAATGAGCAGTTCTTC.

The CDR3 DNA follows: TGTGCCAGTAGTACACGGGACAGGGCTAATGAAAAACTGTTTTTT. Amino acid sequence: CASSTRDRANEKLFF. V and J are TRBV19 and TRBJ1-4; TRBD1 agrees at 9 bases. V was pared by 4 bases and J by 3 bases, with 3 bases of the junction left unmatched. The germline gives CDR1 LNHDA, CDR2 SQIVND (reference sequence). This CDR3 has 15 amino acids. Full variable domain (remainder filled in from reference TRBV19 and TRBJ1-4): DGGITQSPKYLFRKEGQNVTLSCEQNLNHDAMYWYRQDPGQGLRLIYYSQIVNDFQKGDIAEGYSVSREKKESFPLTVTSAQKNPTAFYLCASSTRDRANEKLFFGSGTQLSVL.

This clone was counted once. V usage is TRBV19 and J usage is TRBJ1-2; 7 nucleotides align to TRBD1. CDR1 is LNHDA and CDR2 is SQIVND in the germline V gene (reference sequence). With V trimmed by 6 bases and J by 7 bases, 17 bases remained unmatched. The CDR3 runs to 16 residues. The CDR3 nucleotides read TGTGCCAGTAGAGGACTTAAAGACAGGGAGTTTCGTGGCTACACCTTC. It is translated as CASRGLKDREFRGYTF.

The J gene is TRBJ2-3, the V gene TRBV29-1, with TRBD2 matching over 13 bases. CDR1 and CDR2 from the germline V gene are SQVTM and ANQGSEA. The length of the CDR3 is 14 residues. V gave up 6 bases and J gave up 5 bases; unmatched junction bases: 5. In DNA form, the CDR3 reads TGCAGCGTGGGGACTAGCGGGATTCTAGATACGCAGTATTTT. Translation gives CSVGTSGILDTQYF.

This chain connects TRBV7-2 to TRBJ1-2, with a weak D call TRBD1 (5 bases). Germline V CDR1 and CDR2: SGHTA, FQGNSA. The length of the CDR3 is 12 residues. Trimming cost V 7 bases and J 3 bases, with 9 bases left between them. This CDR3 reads CASTQGYYGYTF. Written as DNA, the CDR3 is TGTGCCAGCACTCAGGGATACTATGGCTACACCTTC.

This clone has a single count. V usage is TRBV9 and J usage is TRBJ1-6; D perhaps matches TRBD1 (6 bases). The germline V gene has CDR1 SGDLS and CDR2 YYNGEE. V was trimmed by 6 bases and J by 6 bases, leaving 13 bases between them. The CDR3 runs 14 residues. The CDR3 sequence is CASNQQGPNSPLHF. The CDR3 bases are TGTGCCAGCAACCAACAGGGTCCTAATTCACCCCTCCACTTT. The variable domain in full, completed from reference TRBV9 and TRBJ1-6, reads DSGVTQTPKHLITATGQRVTLRCSPRSGDLSVYWYQQSLDQGLQFLIQYYNGEERAKGNILERFSAQQFPDLHSELNLSSLELGDSALYFCASNQQGPNSPLHFGNGTRLTVT.

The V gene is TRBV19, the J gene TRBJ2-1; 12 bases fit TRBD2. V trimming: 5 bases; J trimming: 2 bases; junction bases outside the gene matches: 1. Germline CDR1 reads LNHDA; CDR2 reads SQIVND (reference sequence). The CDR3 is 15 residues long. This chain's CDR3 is CASSWTSGTYNEQFF. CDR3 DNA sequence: TGTGCCAGTAGTTGGACTAGCGGGACCTACAATGAGCAGTTCTTC.

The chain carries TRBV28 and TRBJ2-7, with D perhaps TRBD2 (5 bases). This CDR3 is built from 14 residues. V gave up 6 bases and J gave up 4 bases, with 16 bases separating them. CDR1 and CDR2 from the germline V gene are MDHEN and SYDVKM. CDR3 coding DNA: TGTGCCAGCAGCCCAGCTGGGAGTTCATACGAGCAGTACTTC. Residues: CASSPAGSSYEQYF.

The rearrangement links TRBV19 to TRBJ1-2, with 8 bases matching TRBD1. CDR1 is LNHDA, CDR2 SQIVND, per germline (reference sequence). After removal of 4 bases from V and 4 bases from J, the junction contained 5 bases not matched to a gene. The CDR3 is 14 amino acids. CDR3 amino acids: CASSTMGTGYGYTF. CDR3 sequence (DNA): TGTGCCAGTAGTACCATGGGGACAGGCTATGGCTACACCTTC.

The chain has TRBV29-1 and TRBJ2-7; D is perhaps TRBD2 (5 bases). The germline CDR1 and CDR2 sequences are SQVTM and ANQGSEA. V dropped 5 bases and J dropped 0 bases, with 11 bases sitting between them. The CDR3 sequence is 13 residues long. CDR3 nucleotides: TGCAGCGTTCTTGGCGGGCCCTCCTACGAGCAGTACTTC. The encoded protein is CSVLGGPSYEQYF.

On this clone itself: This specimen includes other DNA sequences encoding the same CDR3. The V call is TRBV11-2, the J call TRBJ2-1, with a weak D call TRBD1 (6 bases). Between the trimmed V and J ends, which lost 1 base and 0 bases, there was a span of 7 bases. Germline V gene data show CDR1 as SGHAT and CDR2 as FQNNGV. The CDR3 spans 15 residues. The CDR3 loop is CASSLVQGSYNEQFF. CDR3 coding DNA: TGTGCCAGCAGCTTAGTACAGGGCTCCTACAATGAGCAGTTCTTC.